Following are 29 T cell receptor beta chains from one sample sequenced in a study of cytomegalovirus exposure and HLA in healthy donors. The primer mix had 60 Vbeta and 13 Jbeta primers. Sequencing used immunoSEQ multiplex PCR; TCRdb keeps in-frame clones, though not all of them. The profile shows under 150,000 clones, approximately 70% of them singletons. Sequencing was done on a sample of PBMCs. The receptors here all came from a woman in her fifties or sixties in good health and CMV-seropositive.

The rearrangement uses TRBV19 and TRBJ1-3; D unclear. Germline values: CDR1 LNHDA, CDR2 SQIVND (reference sequence). This CDR3 region has 14 residues. Between the trimmed V and J ends, which lost 0 bases and 3 bases, there was a span of 6 bases. CDR3 region: CASSIDRDGNTIYF. The CDR3 DNA follows: TGTGCCAGTAGTATAGATCGCGATGGAAACACCATATATTTT.

V gene TRBV11-3 combines with J gene TRBJ2-5; possibly TRBD1 for D (6 bases). Per the germline V gene, CDR1 is SGHNT and CDR2 is YENEEA. V lost 0 bases and J lost 7, with 9 bases in between. The CDR3 spans 13 residues. The CDR3 DNA sequence: TGTGCCAGCAGCTTAGAAGGGGGTGTGACCCAGTACTTC. Translated, it gives CASSLEGGVTQYF.

The chain carries TRBV11-2 and TRBJ2-3; D unresolved. Trimming cost V 4 bases and J 3 bases, with 11 bases left between them. Looked up from germline, CDR1 is SGHAT and CDR2 is FQNNGV. The CDR3 totals 14 residues. The CDR3 here is CASSSEVVTDTQYF. Here the CDR3 DNA reads TGTGCCAGCAGCTCCGAGGTTGTGACAGATACGCAGTATTTT.

The rearrangement joins TRBV18 to TRBJ1-4, with D perhaps matching TRBD1 (5 bases). Trimming removed 3 bases at V and 7 bases at J, with 9 bases between. The CDR3 spans 13 residues. The germline V gene encodes CDR1 KGHSH and CDR2 LQKENI. The CDR3, as DNA: TGTGCCAGCTCACCGGACCAGGGTGAAAAACTGTTTTTT. This sequence encodes CASSPDQGEKLFF.

This sequence joins TRBV5-1 and TRBJ1-6, with 7 bases matching TRBD1. Germline V CDR1 and CDR2: SGHRS, YFSETQ. This CDR3 contains 14 residues. Unmatched junction bases numbered 8, after V lost 4 bases and J lost 10 bases. The DNA of the CDR3 is TGCGCCAGCAGCCAAAAGACAGGGAACTCACCCCTCCACTTT. It translates to CASSQKTGNSPLHF. Using reference TRBV5-1 and TRBJ1-6 for the parts outside the CDR3, the full variable domain is KAGVTQTPRYLIKTRGQQVTLSCSPISGHRSVSWYQQTPGQGLQFLFEYFSETQRNKGNFPGRFSGRQFSNSRSEMNVSTLELGDSALYLCASSQKTGNSPLHFGNGTRLTVT.

The rearrangement uses TRBV9 and TRBJ1-1; 9 nucleotides line up with TRBD1. The germline gives CDR1 SGDLS, CDR2 YYNGEE. This CDR3 is 16 amino acids long. J lost 0 bases, V lost 5 bases, and 8 bases had no gene match. CDR3 DNA sequence: TGTGCCAGCAGTGTGGGACAGGGATTAATGAACACTGAAGCTTTCTTT. Its protein product is CASSVGQGLMNTEAFF.

This rearrangement joins TRBV18 to TRBJ2-7, with 7 nucleotides matching TRBD1. The V segment lost 5 bases and the J segment 0 bases; nucleotides outside the gene matches: 4. The CDR3 has 14 amino acids. CDR1 KGHSH and CDR2 LQKENI come from the germline V gene. The CDR3 coding sequence is TGTGCCAGCTCAATGGGGGACAGCTCCTACGAGCAGTACTTC. It specifies CASSMGDSSYEQYF.

The chain couples TRBV5-6 to TRBJ1-2, with 9 bases lining up with TRBD1. The CDR3 spans 17 residues. Germline V CDR1 and CDR2: SGHDT, YYEEEE. V shed 4 bases and J 4 bases; nucleotides not matched to a gene: 14. This chain's CDR3 is CASSPDLTGGSSYGYTF. The CDR3, as DNA: TGTGCCAGCAGCCCGGACTTGACAGGGGGAAGCAGCTATGGCTACACCTTC.

CDR3 coding DNA: TGTGCCAGCAGTTTCAGACAGGGGTTGGGGCAGCCCCAGCATTTT. Amino acid sequence: CASSFRQGLGQPQHF. The genes are TRBV27 and TRBJ1-5; 8 bases agree with TRBD1. Looked up from germline, CDR1 is MNHEY and CDR2 is SMNVEV (reference sequence). V was clipped by 3 bases and J by 7 bases; unmatched bases: 8. This CDR3 is 15 amino acids long.

V is TRBV5-4 and J is TRBJ2-1; 7 bases align to TRBD1. The J segment lost 12 bases and the V segment lost 4 bases, leaving 10 bases of the junction unmatched. Germline CDR1 reads SGHNT; CDR2 reads YYREEE (reference sequence). The CDR3 totals 13 residues. CDR3 protein: CASSPRGWTGQFF. CDR3 nucleotide sequence: TGTGCCAGCAGCCCCCGAGGTTGGACAGGGCAGTTCTTC.

V gene TRBV4-1 combines with J gene TRBJ1-2; 8 bases map to TRBD1. The CDR3 loop spans 16 amino acids. V shed 1 base, J shed 0 bases, and the junction held 4 bases outside the gene matches. Germline values: CDR1 MGHRA, CDR2 YSYEKL. CDR3 nucleotides: TGCGCCAGCAGCCAAGGACAGGGGACCCCTAACTATGGCTACACCTTC. Its translation is CASSQGQGTPNYGYTF.

The J gene is TRBJ1-1, the V gene TRBV9, with a weak D call TRBD1 (6 bases). Trimming cost V 0 bases and J 5 bases, with 14 bases left between them. CDR1 and CDR2 (germline): SGDLS, YYNGEE. The CDR3 covers 15 residues. The CDR3 region is CASSVDGGAWTEAFF. The CDR3 DNA reads TGTGCCAGCAGCGTAGACGGGGGGGCTTGGACTGAAGCTTTCTTT. Supplemented by reference TRBV9 and TRBJ1-1, the full variable domain reads DSGVTQTPKHLITATGQRVTLRCSPRSGDLSVYWYQQSLDQGLQFLIQYYNGEERAKGNILERFSAQQFPDLHSELNLSSLELGDSALYFCASSVDGGAWTEAFFGQGTRLTVV.

This clone was detected only a few times. The germline gene is not matched at one end of the junction; a read error may be the cause. The J gene is TRBJ1-2, the V gene TRBV7-3; the D gene is possibly TRBD1 (6 bases). The germline V gene has CDR1 SGHTA and CDR2 FQGTGA. This CDR3 contains 15 residues. For the CDR3, the DNA is TGTGCCAGCAGCCGTCCAGGAGGAGGGGGAGGGGGAAGTGTCTTC. Amino acids: CASSRPGGGGGGSVF.

By proportion, this clone is medium-sized. V is TRBV14 and J is TRBJ2-3; D is perhaps TRBD1 (6 bases). This CDR3 region has 13 residues. Looked up from germline, CDR1 is SGHDN and CDR2 is FVKESK. The V gene lost 3 bases and the J gene lost 6 bases, with 10 bases spanning the gap. CDR3 sequence (DNA): TGTGCCAGCAGCCATTGGGGGCGGGATACGCAGTATTTT. It codes for CASSHWGRDTQYF.

This chain uses TRBV4-2 with TRBJ1-3, with D possibly matching TRBD1 (6 bases). Germline values: CDR1 LGHNA, CDR2 YNFKEQ. The CDR3 contains 15 residues. The V end was cut by 0 bases, the J end by 3 bases, with 9 bases between. This CDR3 reads CASSQELDSGNTIYF. CDR3 sequence (DNA): TGTGCCAGCAGCCAAGAATTGGACAGTGGAAACACCATATATTTT.

The rearrangement links TRBV19 to TRBJ2-7; 7 bases align to TRBD1. The CDR3 has 14 residues. V lost 3 bases and J lost 4; bases outside the gene matches: 6. Germline loops: CDR1 LNHDA, CDR2 SQIVND (reference sequence). The CDR3 loop reads CASSIKGALYEQYF. The CDR3 region has the DNA TGTGCCAGTAGTATCAAGGGGGCGCTTTACGAGCAGTACTTC.

This clone showed up just a few times. The chain uses TRBV27 and TRBJ1-5; TRBD1 might be the D (6 bases). This CDR3 is 14 amino acids long. Germline V gene lookup returns CDR1 MNHEY and CDR2 SMNVEV (reference sequence). The germline V and J ends were trimmed by 0 bases and 6 bases, with 9 bases remaining between them. The CDR3 DNA reads as TGTGCCAGCAGTTTATCAGGGGGGGGTCAGCCCCAGCATTTT. It translates to CASSLSGGGQPQHF.

This chain uses TRBV6-5 with TRBJ1-2, with TRBD1 as a possible D gene (6 bases). Trimming took off 4 bases at V and 6 bases at J, with 12 bases between the two ends. CDR3 length equals 13 residues. Germline CDR1 reads MNHEY; CDR2 reads SVGAGI. In nucleotides, the CDR3 is TGTGCCAGCAGTTGGGACACTGCAGATGGCTACACCTTC. It translates to CASSWDTADGYTF.

The V and J genes are TRBV19 and TRBJ1-3; a possible D gene is TRBD1 (6 bases). The CDR3 totals 16 residues. Germline CDR1 reads LNHDA; CDR2 reads SQIVND (reference sequence). Deletions cut 3 bases from V and 1 base from J, with 13 bases between. CDR3 in DNA: TGTGCCAGTAGTATCGGCGTTCAGGGGTCTGGAAACACCATATATTTT. Protein: CASSIGVQGSGNTIYF.

This clone was picked up one time. The CDR3 DNA is TGCGCCAGTACCGGGACAGCGAACACCGGGGAGCTGTTTTTT. It is translated as CASTGTANTGELFF. The chain employs TRBV10-2 and TRBJ2-2; TRBD1 aligns across 7 bases. The germline V gene has CDR1 WSHSY and CDR2 SAAADI. The CDR3 contains 14 residues. J gave up 0 bases and V 9 bases, and 4 bases lay outside the gene matches.

The chain combines TRBV5-6 with TRBJ2-2; TRBD1 aligns across 9 bases. The length of the CDR3 is 16 residues. Germline CDR1 SGHDT, CDR2 YYEEEE. V lost 4 bases and J lost 8; bases outside the gene matches: 12. The CDR3: CASSPRDRVLSGELFF. CDR3 nucleotide sequence: TGTGCCAGCAGCCCCCGGGACAGGGTCTTGTCAGGGGAGCTGTTTTTT.

The gene calls are TRBV27 and TRBJ2-7; D unresolved. The CDR3 spans 12 residues. Germline V gives CDR1 MNHEY, CDR2 SMNVEV (reference sequence). Deletions cut 3 bases from V and 4 bases from J, with 7 bases between. The CDR3 nucleotides are TGTGCCAGCAGTTTCGGCGGATACGAGCAGTACTTC. Its translation is CASSFGGYEQYF.

DNA of the CDR3: TGTGCCAGCAGCTTAGACGGGAACTATGGCTACACCTTC. Translating it yields CASSLDGNYGYTF. The chain joins TRBV7-3 to TRBJ1-2, with no clear D. The ends were cut back, 2 bases at V and 2 bases at J, with 6 bases in the middle. This CDR3 has 13 amino acids. Per the germline V gene, CDR1 is SGHTA and CDR2 is FQGTGA.

This chain links TRBV7-9 with TRBJ2-5; possible D gene TRBD1, 7 bases. The CDR3 totals 16 residues. Germline lookup yields CDR1 SEHNR and CDR2 FQNEAQ (reference sequence). V lost 5 bases to trimming and J lost 2 bases, with 18 bases between them. The CDR3 sequence: CASSVSGDRAQETQYF. The CDR3 DNA is TGTGCCAGCAGCGTTAGCGGTGACAGGGCTCAAGAGACCCAGTACTTC.

The V call is TRBV6-4, the J call TRBJ2-1, with D tentatively TRBD1 (7 bases). Trimming took off 8 bases at V and 7 bases at J, with 24 bases between the two ends. The CDR3 loop spans 16 amino acids. CDR1 MRHNA and CDR2 SNTAGT come from the germline V gene. Written as DNA, the CDR3 is TGTGCCAGCTCGGGGGTCGGGGGACGGACAGGAAATGAGCAGTTCTTC. As protein: CASSGVGGRTGNEQFF.

The V gene is TRBV18, the J gene TRBJ2-2; the D is unclear. CDR1 and CDR2 (germline): KGHSH, LQKENI. CDR3 length: 13 amino acids. V gave up 2 bases and J gave up 5 bases, with 6 bases separating them. Here the CDR3 reads CASSPAETGELFF. The CDR3 coding sequence is TGTGCCAGCTCACCAGCGGAGACCGGGGAGCTGTTTTTT.

The V gene is TRBV5-6, the J gene TRBJ1-2, with 8 bases identical to TRBD1. The CDR3 runs 15 residues. Germline V gives CDR1 SGHDT, CDR2 YYEEEE. Trimming removed 3 bases from V and 0 bases from J; junction bases left unmatched: 4. The CDR3 sequence: CASSWGQVTNYGYTF. In DNA, the CDR3 is TGTGCCAGCAGCTGGGGACAGGTGACTAACTATGGCTACACCTTC.

The CDR3 DNA is TGTGCTAGTGGTTTGATACTTTTCGACAGGCGACGCAATCAGCCCCAGCATTTT. Translated, it gives CASGLILFDRRRNQPQHF. The V call is TRBV12-5, the J call TRBJ1-5, with D perhaps TRBD1 (6 bases). Deletions cut 2 bases from V and 2 bases from J, with 19 bases between. The CDR3 totals 18 residues. From germline, CDR1 is LGHNT and CDR2 FRNRAP. The full variable domain, rest sourced from reference TRBV12-5 and TRBJ1-5, is DARVTQTPRHKVTEMGQEVTMRCQPILGHNTVFWYRQTMMQGLELLAYFRNRAPLDDSGMPKDRFSAEMPDATLATLKIQPSEPRDSAVYFCASGLILFDRRRNQPQHFGDGTRLSIL.

The rearrangement links TRBV4-1 to TRBJ1-6; TRBD1 aligns across 9 bases. Germline values: CDR1 MGHRA, CDR2 YSYEKL. V gave up 2 bases and J gave up 10 bases; unmatched junction bases: 12. The CDR3 has 17 residues. The CDR3 DNA reads TGCGCCAGCAGCCAACCGCCTCGGACAGGGGCCTTCTCACCCCTCCACTTT. Protein: CASSQPPRTGAFSPLHF.